This TCR beta chain was obtained from a study of shared clonotypes between healthy human individuals. The study, taken as a whole, reports: When compared with the clonotypes that were shared by all four sorted-subset donors, the non-shared clonotypes turned out to have lower generation probabilities. Investigators collected only blood, and repertoires in tissues likely differ. The rarefaction results pointed to incomplete sorted-subset sequencing despite large depth.

V was pared by 3 bases and J by 5 bases, with 9 bases of the junction left unmatched. CDR3 length: 15 amino acids. Germline CDR1 and CDR2: MGHRA and YSYEKL. As to this clone: Its antigen is unidentified.

Sequencing used immunoSEQ multiplex PCR; TCRdb keeps in-frame clones, though not all of them. Among 550,000 to 750,000 clones listed, nearly 97% were seen once. Naive CD8 isolation took CD45RO-negative cells positively selected for CCR7 and excluded terminally differentiated effector memory CD45RA+ cells. The J gene is TRBJ2-7, the V gene TRBV4-1; TRBD1 aligns across 8 bases. The sequenced material came from naive CD8+ T cells sorted from blood. This TCR derives from a woman in her thirties in good health. The chain's CDR3 is CASSQTQGAFHEQYF. In DNA form, the CDR3 reads TGCGCCAGCAGCCAGACGCAGGGGGCCTTCCACGAGCAGTACTTC.